The 21 T cell receptor beta chains given below trace back to one sample, sequenced in a study of Ad26.COV2.S vaccination and SARS-CoV-2 variants. The treatment is: around 19 received Ad26.COV2.S at low or high dose, single or two shots; about five received placebo; per-sample allocation not given. Sampling occurred on day 63 after the first vaccine or placebo injection. The repertoire was sequenced with immunoSEQ multiplex PCR; TCRdb's copy has only in-frame clones and lacks some. The sample carries hundreds of thousands of clones, about four fifths recorded once. Source: peripheral blood, taken in a trial of Ad26.COV2.S vaccine versus placebo. These receptors all stem from a person aged 18 to 65 who received the Ad26.COV2.S COVID-19 vaccine or a placebo.

This chain links TRBV5-4 with TRBJ2-1, with 7 bases that match TRBD2. With 6 bases clipped from V and 4 bases from J, the junction kept 13 bases outside the gene matches. This CDR3 has 16 amino acids. CDR1 SGHNT and CDR2 YYREEE come from the germline V gene (reference sequence). DNA of the CDR3: TGTGCCAGCACCCGAGACGGCGGGAGCTCGTACAATGAGCAGTTCTTC. It codes for CASTRDGGSSYNEQFF.

The chain recombines TRBV15 with TRBJ1-1, with D possibly TRBD1 on 5 matching bases. The germline V and J ends were trimmed by 0 bases and 1 base, with 12 bases remaining between them. The CDR3 length is 16 residues. CDR1 and CDR2 (germline): LNHNV, YYDKDF (reference sequence). The CDR3 is CATSRDNTGRNTEAFF. DNA of the CDR3: TGTGCCACCAGCAGAGATAACACAGGCAGGAACACTGAAGCTTTCTTT.

This sequence joins TRBV4-3 and TRBJ2-4; no definite D call. V gave up 1 base and J gave up 0 bases, with 13 bases separating them. Germline V gene data show CDR1 as LGHNA and CDR2 as YSLEER. The CDR3 runs to 17 residues. The CDR3 reads CASSQVGSAPAKNIQYF. The CDR3, as DNA: TGCGCCAGCAGCCAAGTTGGGTCGGCCCCAGCCAAAAACATTCAGTACTTC.

The chain links TRBV9 to TRBJ2-5, with 15 bases aligning to TRBD2. V trimming: 4 bases; J trimming: 4 bases; junction bases outside the gene matches: 2. The CDR3 length is 15 residues. Germline loops: CDR1 SGDLS, CDR2 YYNGEE. CDR3 in amino acids: CASSKGLAGGETQYF. The CDR3 DNA reads TGTGCCAGCAGCAAGGGACTAGCGGGGGGAGAGACCCAGTACTTC. Combining the CDR3 with reference TRBV9 and TRBJ2-5 gives the whole variable domain DSGVTQTPKHLITATGQRVTLRCSPRSGDLSVYWYQQSLDQGLQFLIQYYNGEERAKGNILERFSAQQFPDLHSELNLSSLELGDSALYFCASSKGLAGGETQYFGPGTRLLVL.

The V gene is TRBV5-6, the J gene TRBJ2-7, with 7 nucleotides matching TRBD2. This CDR3 has 13 amino acids. V shed 1 base, J shed 5 bases, and the junction held 3 bases outside the gene matches. CDR1 is SGHDT, CDR2 YYEEEE, per germline. CDR3 loop: CASSLLGRDEQYF. The DNA of the CDR3 is TGTGCCAGCAGCTTGCTGGGGAGGGACGAGCAGTACTTC.

The V and J genes are TRBV5-5 and TRBJ2-1; D possibly uses TRBD1 or TRBD2 (5 bases each). The CDR3 loop spans 14 amino acids. The V gene's germline CDR1 is SGHKS and CDR2 YYEKEE (reference sequence). Between the trimmed V and J ends, which lost 4 bases and 9 bases, there was a span of 17 bases. Here the CDR3 reads CASSPQTGGGEQFF. The CDR3 nucleotides read TGTGCCAGCAGCCCTCAAACAGGAGGCGGTGAGCAGTTCTTC.

This clone was recorded once. The chain couples TRBV5-6 to TRBJ2-3; D possibly uses TRBD1 or TRBD2 (6 bases each). Germline assignment: CDR1 SGHDT and CDR2 YYEEEE. Trimming removed 2 bases at V and 4 bases at J, with 11 bases between. This CDR3 region has 14 residues. The CDR3 DNA sequence: TGTGCCAGCAGCTTAGGGGGGTCGGCAGATACGCAGTATTTT. This encodes CASSLGGSADTQYF.

The genes are TRBV6-5 and TRBJ1-4, with 10 bases matching TRBD1. Germline lookup yields CDR1 MNHEY and CDR2 SVGAGI. This CDR3 has 15 residues. Unmatched junction bases numbered 9, after V lost 6 bases and J lost 8 bases. The CDR3 sequence is CASSRTGGPREKLFF. The CDR3 DNA is TGTGCCAGCAGCAGGACAGGGGGGCCCCGGGAAAAACTGTTTTTT.

The chain is built from TRBV3-1 (or the pseudogene TRBV3-2) and TRBJ1-1; D is unclear. Germline V gene lookup returns CDR1 LGHDT and CDR2 YNNKEL (reference sequence). CDR3 length equals 13 residues. The CDR3 protein is CVSSARLNTEAFF. CDR3 nucleotides: TGTGTCTCTTCGGCGAGGTTGAACACTGAAGCTTTCTTT.

Notes on this clone: One end of the junction fails to match germline, which may point to a read error. CDR3: CASSLAGGVNEQFF. CDR3 nucleotide sequence: TGTGCCAGCAGCCTAGCGGGGGGGGTCAATGAGCAGTTCTTC. The chain joins TRBV7-2 to TRBJ2-1; 12 bases align to TRBD2. The CDR3 contains 14 residues. The germline V gene has CDR1 SGHTA and CDR2 FQGNSA.

The rearrangement joins TRBV18 to TRBJ1-1; D is undetermined. This CDR3 has 13 amino acids. V lost 3 bases and J 4 bases, leaving 9 bases between the germline ends. CDR1 and CDR2 (germline): KGHSH, LQKENI. CDR3 amino acids: CASSPAYRTEAFF. The CDR3 region has the DNA TGTGCCAGCTCACCGGCATACCGCACTGAAGCTTTCTTT.

V is TRBV4-1 and J is TRBJ2-2, with D unclear. The CDR3 loop spans 12 amino acids. Germline V lookup: CDR1 MGHRA, CDR2 YSYEKL. The V and J ends lost 3 bases and 4 bases respectively, with 3 bases between them. CDR3 amino acids: CASSQTTGELFF. The CDR3 nucleotides read TGCGCCAGCAGCCAGACCACCGGGGAGCTGTTTTTT.

This clone was detected a few times. The V call is TRBV19, the J call TRBJ2-2, with unresolved D. The CDR3 loop spans 13 amino acids. Germline assignment: CDR1 LNHDA and CDR2 SQIVND (reference sequence). V lost 5 bases, J lost 11 bases, and 15 bases lay in between. The CDR3 region has the DNA TGTGCCAGTAGTCCATACCCCGCACCTGAGCTGTTTTTT. It specifies CASSPYPAPELFF.

This chain connects TRBV10-2 to TRBJ2-1; TRBD1 agrees at 9 bases. V was clipped by 2 bases and J by 9 bases; unmatched bases: 5. Per germline, CDR1 WSHSY and CDR2 SAAADI. CDR3 length: 14 amino acids. CDR3 residues: CASSEVQGAGEQFF. The CDR3 DNA is TGCGCCAGCAGTGAGGTACAGGGGGCGGGTGAGCAGTTCTTC.

The chain carries TRBV2 and TRBJ2-1; D gene uncertain. Per the germline V gene, CDR1 is SNHLY and CDR2 is FYNNEI. The CDR3 spans 14 residues. With 6 bases removed from V and 0 bases from J, the gap between germline ends came to 9 bases. The CDR3 is CASRGSGSYNEQFF. In nucleotides, the CDR3 is TGTGCCAGCAGGGGATCGGGCTCCTACAATGAGCAGTTCTTC.

This rearrangement joins TRBV9 to TRBJ2-7; unclear D gene. This CDR3 region has 14 residues. Trimming removed 4 bases from V and 4 bases from J, with 15 bases in between. Per the germline V gene, CDR1 is SGDLS and CDR2 is YYNGEE. In DNA form, the CDR3 reads TGTGCCAGCAGCCTTGGACGGAATAGTTACGAGCAGTACTTC. It encodes CASSLGRNSYEQYF.

The rearrangement links TRBV6-4 to TRBJ2-2, with D possibly TRBD2 on 6 matching bases. The V gene lost 5 bases and the J gene lost 1 base, with 8 bases spanning the gap. Germline V gene lookup returns CDR1 MRHNA and CDR2 SNTAGT. The CDR3 has 14 amino acids. CDR3 sequence reads: CASSRLGNTGELFF. CDR3 bases: TGTGCCAGCAGTCGACTAGGGAACACCGGGGAGCTGTTTTTT.

J is TRBJ2-3 and V is TRBV12-3 or TRBV12-4; 8 nucleotides agree with TRBD1. Trimming took 6 bases from V and 5 from J; bases not matched to a gene: 4. The CDR3 runs to 13 residues. This CDR3 reads CASSRGQVDTQYF. The CDR3 coding sequence is TGTGCCAGCAGCAGGGGGCAGGTAGATACGCAGTATTTT.

CDR3: CASSASGRWTDTQYF. CDR3 nucleotides: TGTGCCAGCAGCGCTAGCGGGAGGTGGACAGATACGCAGTATTTT. V is TRBV7-3 and J is TRBJ2-3, with 11 bases that match TRBD2. After removal of 5 bases from V and 3 bases from J, the junction contained 4 bases not matched to a gene. This CDR3 is 15 amino acids long. Per the germline V gene, CDR1 is SGHTA and CDR2 is FQGTGA.

J is TRBJ1-3 and V is TRBV7-9; the D is unclear. The CDR3 spans 17 residues. CDR1 and CDR2 (germline): SEHNR, FQNEAQ (reference sequence). Trimming stripped 4 bases from V and 0 bases from J, with 16 bases between. The CDR3 is CASSSPPGRRSGNTIYF. The CDR3 DNA sequence: TGTGCCAGCAGCTCCCCCCCCGGCAGACGCTCTGGAAACACCATATATTTT.

This clone was detected a few times. The chain is built from TRBV19 and TRBJ1-5; D might be TRBD1 (6 bases). With 5 bases removed from V and 0 bases from J, the gap between germline ends came to 8 bases. CDR3 length: 14 amino acids. Germline values: CDR1 LNHDA, CDR2 SQIVND (reference sequence). CDR3 in amino acids: CASSRQDSNQPQHF. The CDR3 nucleotides read TGTGCCAGTAGTCGACAGGATAGCAATCAGCCCCAGCATTTT. Full variable domain (remainder filled in from reference TRBV19 and TRBJ1-5): DGGITQSPKYLFRKEGQNVTLSCEQNLNHDAMYWYRQDPGQGLRLIYYSQIVNDFQKGDIAEGYSVSREKKESFPLTVTSAQKNPTAFYLCASSRQDSNQPQHFGDGTRLSIL.